The clone carrying this T cell receptor (beta chain) was recorded once. This sample was included in a study of blood T cell repertoires in COVID-19. Study overall: Acute and convalescent COVID-19 samples came from the United States, Italy and Spain.

As handled by the study authors: From reference gene primer amplification, estimates of nucleated cell counts were derived. Assay used: immunoSEQ multiplex PCR; TCRdb lists only in-frame clones, some missing. V and J calls and clone size are those listed in that table; D and trimming were worked out from the DNA. The sample lists approximately 170,000 clones, around four fifths occurring once. Trimming shortened V by 4 bases and J by 2 bases, and 11 bases separated the two germline ends. This CDR3 contains 14 residues. CDR1 LNHNV and CDR2 YYDKDF come from the germline V gene (reference sequence). The chain combines TRBV15 with TRBJ1-1, with TRBD1 as a possible D gene (5 bases). The specimen was peripheral blood. This TCR derives from a human donor in a cohort sampled during active COVID-19. The CDR3 nucleotides are TGTGCCACCAGCATCAACCAGGGTAACACTGAAGCTTTCTTT. Translating it yields CATSINQGNTEAFF.